This is a list of T cell receptor beta chains from one sample in a study of beta chain features in type 1 diabetes. Assay used: immunoSEQ multiplex PCR; TCRdb lists only in-frame clones, some missing. The sample lists 600,000 or so clones, around an eighth occurring once. Sequenced material: naive CD4+ T cells from blood. These receptors were obtained from a man aged 18 to 30 with type 1 diabetes. Each CDR3 is given without its conserved first and last residue. The D gene is left open where the match is weak.

TRBV29-1	.	TRBJ2-5	SAVEQQETQY
TRBV5-4	.	TRBJ2-7	ASSLAGGGGVYEQY
TRBV19	.	TRBJ1-5	ASSIPRTVNQPQH
TRBV6-5	.	TRBJ2-1	ASSVAASYNEQF
TRBV9	TRBD2	TRBJ2-3	ASSVGWAGGRTDTQY
TRBV28	.	TRBJ2-1	ASKGGTVHNEQF
TRBV28	.	TRBJ2-3	ASRLATDTQY
TRBV7-2	TRBD2	TRBJ2-7	ASRPRLTGGAYEQY
TRBV4-1	.	TRBJ2-5	ASSQPGSRTQETQY
TRBV6-5	TRBD1	TRBJ2-1	ASSLTGTVYWEQF
TRBV7-2	.	TRBJ2-2	ASSLFRAGRTGELF
TRBV7-9	.	TRBJ2-1	ASSSLRGKYNEQF
TRBV2	TRBD1	TRBJ1-6	ASSLDRGLESPLH
TRBV5-1	.	TRBJ2-1	ASSFQGGNEQF
TRBV7-9	.	TRBJ1-1	ASSSGSLNTEAF
TRBV29-1	.	TRBJ1-2	SVDYSVNYGYT
TRBV7-7	.	TRBJ2-5	ASSSESGGWETQY
TRBV7-9	.	TRBJ1-1	ASSLGQGGNTEAF
TRBV7-3	.	TRBJ2-4	ASSPIKGSGGTKNIQY
TRBV4-2	.	TRBJ1-5	ASSQFLGGEDQPQH
TRBV6-5	.	TRBJ2-2	ASSYLWGTHTGELF
TRBV7-9	.	TRBJ2-7	ASSLAQASSYEQY
TRBV7-9	.	TRBJ2-1	ASNQGLDEQF
TRBV4-3	TRBD2	TRBJ2-4	ASSQGPQRGVAKNIQY
TRBV4-3	TRBD2	TRBJ2-7	ASSRPLLAGGYEQY
TRBV2	.	TRBJ1-1	ASSEGVRAFTEAF
TRBV29-1	.	TRBJ2-2	SGSYRLTGELF
TRBV2	.	TRBJ2-5	ASSVAGGQETQY
TRBV11-1	.	TRBJ1-2	ASSLDRDNLQQGGYT
TRBV29-1	.	TRBJ1-2	SVAPSDGYT
TRBV7-2	TRBD1	TRBJ2-3	ASSEDRVRGDTQY
TRBV6-5	.	TRBJ2-5	ASSYDAEETQY
TRBV5-1	.	TRBJ2-7	ASYEQY
TRBV28	.	TRBJ2-3	ASSSRLVTDTQY
TRBV29-1	.	TRBJ2-3	SVEVQGTDTQY
TRBV9	.	TRBJ1-3	ASSVDWGTGNTIY
TRBV7-2	.	TRBJ2-1	ASSPYNEQF
TRBV7-8	.	TRBJ1-3	ASSLAGRNSGNTIY
TRBV5-1	TRBD2	TRBJ2-1	ASSHGLAENSYNEQF
TRBV28	.	TRBJ2-6	ASGGGTGANVLT
TRBV9	TRBD1	TRBJ2-1	ASRATGGDYNEQF
TRBV4-3	.	TRBJ1-1	ASSQGEARLNTEAF
TRBV28	TRBD2	TRBJ2-7	ASSSSGGAWYEQY
TRBV14	TRBD1	TRBJ2-2	ASSPRQGSYTGELF
TRBV9	.	TRBJ2-3	ASSVVLADTQY